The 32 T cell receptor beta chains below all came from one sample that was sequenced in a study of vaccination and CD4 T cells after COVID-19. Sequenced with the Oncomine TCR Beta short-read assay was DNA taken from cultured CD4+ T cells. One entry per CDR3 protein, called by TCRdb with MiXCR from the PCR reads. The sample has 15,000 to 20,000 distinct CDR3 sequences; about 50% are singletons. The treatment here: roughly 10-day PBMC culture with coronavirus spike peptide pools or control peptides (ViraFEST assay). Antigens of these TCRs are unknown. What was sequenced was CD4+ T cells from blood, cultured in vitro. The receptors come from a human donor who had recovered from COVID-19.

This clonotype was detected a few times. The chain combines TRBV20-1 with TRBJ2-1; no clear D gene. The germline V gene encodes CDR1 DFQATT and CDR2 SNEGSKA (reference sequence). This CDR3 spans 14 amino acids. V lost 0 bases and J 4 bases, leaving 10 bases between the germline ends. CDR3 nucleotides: TGCAGTGCTAGAGATCAAGAACTTTACAATGAGCAGTTCTTC. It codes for CSARDQELYNEQFF.

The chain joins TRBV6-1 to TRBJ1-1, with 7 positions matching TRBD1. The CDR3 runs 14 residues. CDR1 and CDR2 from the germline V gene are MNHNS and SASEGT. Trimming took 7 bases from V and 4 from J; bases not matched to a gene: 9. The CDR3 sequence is CASIVRGQGTEAFF. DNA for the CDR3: TGTGCCAGCATTGTTAGGGGGCAGGGCACTGAAGCTTTCTTT.

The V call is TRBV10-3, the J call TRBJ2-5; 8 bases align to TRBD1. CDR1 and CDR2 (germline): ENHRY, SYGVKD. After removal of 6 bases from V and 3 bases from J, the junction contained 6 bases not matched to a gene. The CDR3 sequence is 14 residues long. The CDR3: CAIRPGQGKETQYF. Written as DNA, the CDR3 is TGTGCCATCAGGCCAGGACAGGGCAAAGAGACCCAGTACTTC.

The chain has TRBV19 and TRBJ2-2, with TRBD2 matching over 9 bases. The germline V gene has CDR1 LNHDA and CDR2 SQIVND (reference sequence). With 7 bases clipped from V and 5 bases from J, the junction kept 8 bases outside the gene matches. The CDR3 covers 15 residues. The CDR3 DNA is TGTGCCAGTACTTTAGCGGGGGTCGATACCGGGGAGCTGTTTTTT. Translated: CASTLAGVDTGELFF.

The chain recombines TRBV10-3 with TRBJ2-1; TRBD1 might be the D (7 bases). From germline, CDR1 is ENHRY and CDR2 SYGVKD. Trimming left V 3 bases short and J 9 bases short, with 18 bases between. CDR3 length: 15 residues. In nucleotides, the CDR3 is TGTGCCATCAGTGAATCCGGCGGACAGGAGGGTGAGCAGTTCTTC. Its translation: CAISESGGQEGEQFF.

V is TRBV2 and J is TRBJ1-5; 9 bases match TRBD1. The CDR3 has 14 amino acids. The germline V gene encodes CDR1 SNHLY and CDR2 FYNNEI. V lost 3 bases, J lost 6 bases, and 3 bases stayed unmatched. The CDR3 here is CASSDDRGGQPQHF. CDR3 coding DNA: TGTGCCAGCAGTGACGACAGGGGGGGTCAGCCCCAGCATTTT.

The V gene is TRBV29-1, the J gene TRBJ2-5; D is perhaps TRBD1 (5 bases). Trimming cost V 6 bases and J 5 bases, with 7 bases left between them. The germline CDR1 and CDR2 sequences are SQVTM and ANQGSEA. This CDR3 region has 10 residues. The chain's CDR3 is CSVRVETQYF. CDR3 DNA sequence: TGCAGCGTCAGGGTCGAGACCCAGTACTTC.

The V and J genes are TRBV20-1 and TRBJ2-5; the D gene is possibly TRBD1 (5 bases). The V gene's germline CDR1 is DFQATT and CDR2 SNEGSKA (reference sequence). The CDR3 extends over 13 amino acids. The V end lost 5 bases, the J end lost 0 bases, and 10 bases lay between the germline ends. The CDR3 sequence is CSAETGNQETQYF. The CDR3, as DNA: TGCAGTGCTGAAACAGGAAACCAAGAGACCCAGTACTTC.

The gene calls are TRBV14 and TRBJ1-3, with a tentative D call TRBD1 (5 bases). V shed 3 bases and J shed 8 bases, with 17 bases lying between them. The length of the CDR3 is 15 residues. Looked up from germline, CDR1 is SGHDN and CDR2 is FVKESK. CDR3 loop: CASSHLGGVSDTIYF. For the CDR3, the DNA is TGTGCCAGCAGCCACCTGGGAGGGGTGTCGGACACCATATATTTT.

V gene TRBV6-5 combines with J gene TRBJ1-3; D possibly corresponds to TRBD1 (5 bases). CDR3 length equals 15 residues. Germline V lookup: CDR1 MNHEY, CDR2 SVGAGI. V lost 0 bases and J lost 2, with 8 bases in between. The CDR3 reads CASSYSTRAGNTIYF. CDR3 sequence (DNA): TGTGCCAGCAGTTACTCGACCAGGGCTGGAAACACCATATATTTT.

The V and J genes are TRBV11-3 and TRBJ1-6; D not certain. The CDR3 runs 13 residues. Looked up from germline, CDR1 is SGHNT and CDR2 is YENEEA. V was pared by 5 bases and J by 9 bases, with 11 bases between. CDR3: CASSPSLASPLHF. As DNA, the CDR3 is TGTGCCAGCAGCCCTTCCCTGGCTTCACCCCTCCACTTT.

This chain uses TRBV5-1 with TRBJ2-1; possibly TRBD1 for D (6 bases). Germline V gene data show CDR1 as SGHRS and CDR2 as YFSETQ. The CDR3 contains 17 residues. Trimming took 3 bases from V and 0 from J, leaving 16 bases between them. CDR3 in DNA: TGCGCCAGCAGCTATTCTCACACAGGGAGCTCCTACAATGAGCAGTTCTTC. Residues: CASSYSHTGSSYNEQFF.

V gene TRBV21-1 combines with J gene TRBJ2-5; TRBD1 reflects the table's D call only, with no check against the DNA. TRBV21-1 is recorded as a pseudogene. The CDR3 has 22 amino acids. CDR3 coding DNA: TGTGCCAGCAGCAATATGGGCGTTCCTCAGGGGCGGATGGCGGTCCACCAAGAGACCCAGTACTTC. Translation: CASSNMGVPQGRMAVHQETQYF.

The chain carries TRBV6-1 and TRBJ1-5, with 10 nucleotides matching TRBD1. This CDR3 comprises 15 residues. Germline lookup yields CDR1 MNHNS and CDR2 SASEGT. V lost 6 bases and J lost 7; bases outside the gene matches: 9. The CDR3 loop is CASSPGGQGLQPQHF. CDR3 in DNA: TGTGCCAGCAGCCCCGGGGGACAGGGGCTCCAGCCCCAGCATTTT.

This CDR3 reads CSAREGTAGNSPLHF. Written as DNA, the CDR3 is TGCAGTGCTAGGGAAGGGACAGCCGGAAATTCACCCCTCCACTTT. The chain links TRBV20-1 to TRBJ1-6; the match to TRBD1 covers 7 bases. The V gene end was trimmed by 3 bases and the J gene end by 7 bases; junction bases not matched to a gene: 9. Germline CDR1 DFQATT, CDR2 SNEGSKA (reference sequence). The CDR3 has 15 residues.

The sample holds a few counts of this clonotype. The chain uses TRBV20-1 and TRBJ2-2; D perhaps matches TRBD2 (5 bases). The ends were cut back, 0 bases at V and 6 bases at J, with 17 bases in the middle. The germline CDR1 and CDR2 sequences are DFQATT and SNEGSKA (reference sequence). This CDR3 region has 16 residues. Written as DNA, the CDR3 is TGCAGTGCTAGAGACCGTAACCCTAGCCTGCCCGGGGAGCTGTTTTTT. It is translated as CSARDRNPSLPGELFF.

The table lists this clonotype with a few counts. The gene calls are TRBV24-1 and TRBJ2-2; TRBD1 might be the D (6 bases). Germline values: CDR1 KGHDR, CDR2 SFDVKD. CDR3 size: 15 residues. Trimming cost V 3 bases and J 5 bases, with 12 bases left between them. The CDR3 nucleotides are TGTGCCACCAGTGATCACAGGGTGAGGACCGGGGAGCTGTTTTTT. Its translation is CATSDHRVRTGELFF.

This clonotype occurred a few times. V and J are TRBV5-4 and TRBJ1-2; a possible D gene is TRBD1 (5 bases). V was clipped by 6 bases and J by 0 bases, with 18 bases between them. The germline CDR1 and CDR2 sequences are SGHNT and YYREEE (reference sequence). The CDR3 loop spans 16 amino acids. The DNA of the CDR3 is TGTGCCAGCACGGGATCCAGTGGGGGTCCTAACTATGGCTACACCTTC. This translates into CASTGSSGGPNYGYTF.

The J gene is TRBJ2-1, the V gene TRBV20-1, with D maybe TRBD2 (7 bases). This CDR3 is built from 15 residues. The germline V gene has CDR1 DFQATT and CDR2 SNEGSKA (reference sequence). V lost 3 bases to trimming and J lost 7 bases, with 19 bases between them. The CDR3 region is CSASPPSRGLNEQFF. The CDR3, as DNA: TGCAGTGCTAGCCCCCCCTCGCGGGGGCTGAATGAGCAGTTCTTC.

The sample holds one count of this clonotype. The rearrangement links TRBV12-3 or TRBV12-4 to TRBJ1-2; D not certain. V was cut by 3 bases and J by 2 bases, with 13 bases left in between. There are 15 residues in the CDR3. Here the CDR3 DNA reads TGTGCCAGCAGTTTCACCTTAGGTTTGAACTATGGCTACACCTTC. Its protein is CASSFTLGLNYGYTF.

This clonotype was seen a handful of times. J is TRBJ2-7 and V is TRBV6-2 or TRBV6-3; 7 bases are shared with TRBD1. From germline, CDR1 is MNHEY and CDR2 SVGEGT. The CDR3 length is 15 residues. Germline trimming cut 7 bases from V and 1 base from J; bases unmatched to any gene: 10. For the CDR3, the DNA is TGTGCCAGCAATGACGACAGGGCCTCATCCTACGAGCAGTACTTC. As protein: CASNDDRASSYEQYF.

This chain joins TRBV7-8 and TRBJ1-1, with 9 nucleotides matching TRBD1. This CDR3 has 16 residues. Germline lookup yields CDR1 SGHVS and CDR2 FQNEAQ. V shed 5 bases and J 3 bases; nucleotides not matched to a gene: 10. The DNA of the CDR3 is TGTGCCAGCAGCCCCCCCCGACAGGGGGTCGACACTGAAGCTTTCTTT. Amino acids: CASSPPRQGVDTEAFF. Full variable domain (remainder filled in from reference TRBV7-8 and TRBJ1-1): GAGVSQSPRYKVAKRGQDVALRCDPISGHVSLFWYQQALGQGPEFLTYFQNEAQLDKSGLPSDRFFAERPEGSVSTLKIQRTQQEDSAVYLCASSPPRQGVDTEAFFGQGTRLTVV.

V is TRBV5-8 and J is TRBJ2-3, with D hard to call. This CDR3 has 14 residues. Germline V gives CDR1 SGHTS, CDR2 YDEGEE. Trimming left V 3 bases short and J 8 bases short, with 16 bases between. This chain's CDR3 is CASSSVAFLVTQYF. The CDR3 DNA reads TGTGCCAGCAGCTCGGTAGCCTTCTTGGTTACGCAGTATTTT.

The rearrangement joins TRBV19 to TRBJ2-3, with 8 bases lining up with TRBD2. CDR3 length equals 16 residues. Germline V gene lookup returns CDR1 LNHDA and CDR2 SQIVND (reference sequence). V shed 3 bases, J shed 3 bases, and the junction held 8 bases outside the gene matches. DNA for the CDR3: TGTGCCAGTAGTATGTGGGCGGGAGGAAGGACAGATACGCAGTATTTT. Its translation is CASSMWAGGRTDTQYF.

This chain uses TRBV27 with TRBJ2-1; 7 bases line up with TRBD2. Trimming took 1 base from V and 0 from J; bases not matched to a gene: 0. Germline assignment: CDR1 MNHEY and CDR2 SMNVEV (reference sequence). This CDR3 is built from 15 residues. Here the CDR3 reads CASSLWGGSYNEQFF. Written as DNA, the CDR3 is TGTGCCAGCAGTTTATGGGGGGGCTCCTACAATGAGCAGTTCTTC.

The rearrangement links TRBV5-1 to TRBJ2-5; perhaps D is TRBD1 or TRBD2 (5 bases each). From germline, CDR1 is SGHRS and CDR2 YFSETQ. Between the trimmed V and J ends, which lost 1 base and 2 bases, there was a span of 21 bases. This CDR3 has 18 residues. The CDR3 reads CASSLLPPKSGSQETQYF. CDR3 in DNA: TGCGCCAGCAGCTTGCTTCCGCCGAAGTCAGGGAGTCAAGAGACCCAGTACTTC.

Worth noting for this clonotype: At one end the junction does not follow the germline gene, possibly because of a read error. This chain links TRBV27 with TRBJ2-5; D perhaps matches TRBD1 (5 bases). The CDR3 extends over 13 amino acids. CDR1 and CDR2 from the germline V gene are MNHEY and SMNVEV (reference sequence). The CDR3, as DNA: TGTGCCGGCAGTACAGGTTTTGGAGAGACCCAGTACTTC. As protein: CAGSTGFGETQYF.

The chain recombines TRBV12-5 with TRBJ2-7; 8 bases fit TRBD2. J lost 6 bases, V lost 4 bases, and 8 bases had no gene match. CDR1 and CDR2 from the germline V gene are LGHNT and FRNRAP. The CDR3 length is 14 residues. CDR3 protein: CASGSTAGESEQYF. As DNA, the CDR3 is TGTGCTAGTGGTTCCACAGCGGGAGAGTCCGAGCAGTACTTC.

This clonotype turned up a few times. This CDR3 is CAISESTGNNQPQHF. CDR3 DNA sequence: TGTGCCATCAGTGAGTCGACAGGGAACAATCAGCCCCAGCATTTT. V and J are TRBV10-3 and TRBJ1-5; 7 bases are a match to TRBD1. With V trimmed by 0 bases and J by 3 bases, 2 bases remained unmatched. Germline lookup yields CDR1 ENHRY and CDR2 SYGVKD. The CDR3 sequence is 15 residues long.

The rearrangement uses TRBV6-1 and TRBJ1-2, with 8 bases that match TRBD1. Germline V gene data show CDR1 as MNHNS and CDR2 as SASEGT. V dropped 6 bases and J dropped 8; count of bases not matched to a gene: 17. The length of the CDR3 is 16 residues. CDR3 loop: CASRPVQGQVLWGYTF. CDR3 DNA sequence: TGTGCCAGCAGACCAGTTCAGGGACAGGTCCTCTGGGGCTACACCTTC.

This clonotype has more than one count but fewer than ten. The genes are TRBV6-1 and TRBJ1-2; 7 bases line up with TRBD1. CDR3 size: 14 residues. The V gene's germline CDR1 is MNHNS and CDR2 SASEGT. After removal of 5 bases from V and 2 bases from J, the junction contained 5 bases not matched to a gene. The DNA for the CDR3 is TGTGCCAGCAGTACTAAGACAGGGAACTATGGCTACACCTTC. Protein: CASSTKTGNYGYTF.

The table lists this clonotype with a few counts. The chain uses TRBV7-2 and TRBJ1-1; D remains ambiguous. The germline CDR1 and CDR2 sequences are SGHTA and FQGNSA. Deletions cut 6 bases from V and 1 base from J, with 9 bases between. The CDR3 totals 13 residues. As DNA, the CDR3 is TGTGCCAGCAGACTAAGACAGAACACTGAAGCTTTCTTT. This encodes CASRLRQNTEAFF.